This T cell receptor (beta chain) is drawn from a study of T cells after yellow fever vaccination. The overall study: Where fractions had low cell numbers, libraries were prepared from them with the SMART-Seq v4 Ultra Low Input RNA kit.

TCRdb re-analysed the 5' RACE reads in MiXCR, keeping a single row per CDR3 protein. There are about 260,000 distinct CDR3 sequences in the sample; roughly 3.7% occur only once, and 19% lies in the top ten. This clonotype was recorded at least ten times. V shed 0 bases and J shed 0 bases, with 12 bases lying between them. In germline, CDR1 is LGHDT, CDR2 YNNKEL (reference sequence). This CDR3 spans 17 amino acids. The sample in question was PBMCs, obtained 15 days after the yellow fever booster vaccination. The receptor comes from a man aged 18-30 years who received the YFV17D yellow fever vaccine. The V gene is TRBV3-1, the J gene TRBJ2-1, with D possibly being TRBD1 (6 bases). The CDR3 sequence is CASSQDPGRGSYNEQFF. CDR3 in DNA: TGTGCCAGCAGCCAAGATCCCGGCAGGGGCTCCTACAATGAGCAGTTCTTC.